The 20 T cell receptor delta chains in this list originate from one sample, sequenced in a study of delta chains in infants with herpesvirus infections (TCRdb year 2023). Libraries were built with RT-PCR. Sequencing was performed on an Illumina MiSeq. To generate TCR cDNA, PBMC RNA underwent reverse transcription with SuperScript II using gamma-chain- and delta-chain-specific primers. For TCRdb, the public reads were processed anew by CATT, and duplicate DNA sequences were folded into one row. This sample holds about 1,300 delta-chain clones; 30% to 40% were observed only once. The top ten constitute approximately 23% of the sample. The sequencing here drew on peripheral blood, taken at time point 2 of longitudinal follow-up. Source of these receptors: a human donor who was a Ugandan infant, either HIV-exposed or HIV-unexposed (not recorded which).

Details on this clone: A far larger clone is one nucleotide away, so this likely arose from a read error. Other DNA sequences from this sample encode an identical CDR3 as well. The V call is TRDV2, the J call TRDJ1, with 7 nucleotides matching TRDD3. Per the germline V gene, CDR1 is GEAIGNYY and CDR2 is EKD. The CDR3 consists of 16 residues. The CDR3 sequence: CACDPRGGFGTDKLIF. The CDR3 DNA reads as TGTGCCTGTGACCCAAGAGGGGGATTCGGCACCGATAAACTCATCTTC.

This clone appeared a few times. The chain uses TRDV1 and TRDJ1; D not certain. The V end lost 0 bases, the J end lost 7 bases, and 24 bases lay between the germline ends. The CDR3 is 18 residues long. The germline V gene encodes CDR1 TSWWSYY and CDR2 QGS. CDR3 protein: CALGELRPPHLMAPKLIF. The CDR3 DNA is TGTGCTCTTGGGGAACTACGTCCTCCTCATCTAATGGCCCCTAAACTCATCTTT.

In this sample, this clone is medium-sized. In DNA form, the CDR3 reads TGTGCTCTTGGGGAACGGCTAGACCTACGACTGGGGGATTGGTCCTGGGACACCCGACAGATGTTTTTC. Translated: CALGERLDLRLGDWSWDTRQMFF. The rearrangement uses TRDV1 and TRDJ3; 10 nucleotides match TRDD3. Germline CDR1 and CDR2: TSWWSYY and QGS. V gave up 1 base and J gave up 1 base; unmatched junction bases: 16. This CDR3 has 23 residues.

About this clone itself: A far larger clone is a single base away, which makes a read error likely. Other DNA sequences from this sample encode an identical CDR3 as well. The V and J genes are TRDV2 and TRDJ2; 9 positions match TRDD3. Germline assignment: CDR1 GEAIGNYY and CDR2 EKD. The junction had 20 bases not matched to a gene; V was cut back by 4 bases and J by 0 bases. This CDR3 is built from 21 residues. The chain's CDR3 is CACDASFPTGGSLALTAQLFF. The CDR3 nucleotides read TGTGCCTGTGATGCCTCTTTCCCTACTGGGGGAAGTTTAGCTTTGACAGCACAACTCTTCTTT.

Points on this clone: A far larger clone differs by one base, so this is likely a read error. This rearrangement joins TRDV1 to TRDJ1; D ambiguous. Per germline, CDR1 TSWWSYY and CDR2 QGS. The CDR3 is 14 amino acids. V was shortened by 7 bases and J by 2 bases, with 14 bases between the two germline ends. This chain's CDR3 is CALAPRFGTDKLIF. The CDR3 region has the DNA TGTGCTCTTGCCCCCCGGTTTGGGACCGATAAACTCATCTTT.

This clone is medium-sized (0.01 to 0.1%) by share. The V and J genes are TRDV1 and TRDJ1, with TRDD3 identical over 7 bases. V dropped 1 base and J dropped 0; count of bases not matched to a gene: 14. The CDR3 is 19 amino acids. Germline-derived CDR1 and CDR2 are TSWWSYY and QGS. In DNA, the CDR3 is TGTGCTCTTGGGGAACCAATAGGGGGGGGATTGGGTCACACCGATAAACTCATCTTT. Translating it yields CALGEPIGGGLGHTDKLIF.

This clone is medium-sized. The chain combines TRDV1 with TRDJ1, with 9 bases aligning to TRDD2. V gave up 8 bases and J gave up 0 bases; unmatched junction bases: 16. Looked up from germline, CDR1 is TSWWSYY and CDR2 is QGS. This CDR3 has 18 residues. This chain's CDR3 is CALRRDLPTYFYTDKLIF. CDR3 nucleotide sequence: TGTGCTCTTAGACGAGACCTTCCTACTTATTTTTACACCGATAAACTCATCTTT.

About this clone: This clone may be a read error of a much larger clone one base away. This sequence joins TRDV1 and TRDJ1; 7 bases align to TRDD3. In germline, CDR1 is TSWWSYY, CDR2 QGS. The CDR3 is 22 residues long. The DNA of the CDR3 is TGTGCTCTTGGGGAATTCTACACTCCTGGCTGGGGGGACTCCCCGTACACCAATAAACTCATCTTT. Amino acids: CALGEFYTPGWGDSPYTNKLIF.

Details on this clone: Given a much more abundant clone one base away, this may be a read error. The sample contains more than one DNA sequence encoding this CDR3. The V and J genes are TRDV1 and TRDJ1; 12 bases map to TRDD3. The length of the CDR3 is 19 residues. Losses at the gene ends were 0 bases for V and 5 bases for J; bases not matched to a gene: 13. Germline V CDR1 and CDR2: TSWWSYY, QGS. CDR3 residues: CALGELGLRLGDTQDKLIF. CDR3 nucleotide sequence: TGTGCTCTTGGGGAACTGGGCCTCCGGCTGGGGGATACGCAGGATAAACTCATCTTT.

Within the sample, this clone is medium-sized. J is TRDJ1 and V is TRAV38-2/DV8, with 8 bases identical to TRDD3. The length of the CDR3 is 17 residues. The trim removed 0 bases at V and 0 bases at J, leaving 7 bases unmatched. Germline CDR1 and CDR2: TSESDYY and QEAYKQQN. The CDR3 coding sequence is TGTGCTTATAGGAGCGGGGTACGTGGGGGATACACCGATAAACTCATCTTT. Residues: CAYRSGVRGGYTDKLIF.

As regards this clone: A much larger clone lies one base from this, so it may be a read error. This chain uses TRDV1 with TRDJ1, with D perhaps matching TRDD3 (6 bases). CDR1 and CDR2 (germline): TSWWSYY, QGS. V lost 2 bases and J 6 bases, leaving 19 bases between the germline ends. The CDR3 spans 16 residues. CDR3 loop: CALGESLGGLTNKLIF. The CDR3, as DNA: TGTGCTCTTGGGGAATCCTTAGGGGGACTGACCAATAAACTCATCTTT.

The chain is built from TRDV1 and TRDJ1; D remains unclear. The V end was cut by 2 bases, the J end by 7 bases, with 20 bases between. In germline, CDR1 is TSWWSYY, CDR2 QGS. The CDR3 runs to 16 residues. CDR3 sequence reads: CALGELAGGRRGKLIF. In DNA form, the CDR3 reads TGTGCTCTTGGGGAATTAGCGGGCGGTCGGAGAGGTAAACTCATCTTT.

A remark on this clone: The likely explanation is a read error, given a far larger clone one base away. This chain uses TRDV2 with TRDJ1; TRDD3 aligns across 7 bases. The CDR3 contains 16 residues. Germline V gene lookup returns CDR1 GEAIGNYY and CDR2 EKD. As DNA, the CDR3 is TGTGCCCGTGACCCAAGAGGGGGATTCGGCACCGATAAACTCATCTTT. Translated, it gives CARDPRGGFGTDKLIF.

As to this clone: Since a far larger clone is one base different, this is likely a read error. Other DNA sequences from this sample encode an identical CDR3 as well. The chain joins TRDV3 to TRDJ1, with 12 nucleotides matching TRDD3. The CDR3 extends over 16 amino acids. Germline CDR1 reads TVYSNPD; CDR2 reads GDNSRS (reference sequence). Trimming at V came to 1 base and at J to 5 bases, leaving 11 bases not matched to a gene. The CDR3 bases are TGTGCCTTTATGTACTGGGGGATACAGGGGACTGATAAACTCATCTTT. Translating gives CAFMYWGIQGTDKLIF.

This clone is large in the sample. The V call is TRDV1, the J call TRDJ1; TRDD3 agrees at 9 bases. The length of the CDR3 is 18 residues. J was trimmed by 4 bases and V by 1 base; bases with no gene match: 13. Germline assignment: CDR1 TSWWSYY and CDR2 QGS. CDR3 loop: CALGERILRGIPDDKLIF. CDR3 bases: TGTGCTCTTGGGGAACGTATCCTACGGGGGATACCCGACGATAAACTCATCTTT.

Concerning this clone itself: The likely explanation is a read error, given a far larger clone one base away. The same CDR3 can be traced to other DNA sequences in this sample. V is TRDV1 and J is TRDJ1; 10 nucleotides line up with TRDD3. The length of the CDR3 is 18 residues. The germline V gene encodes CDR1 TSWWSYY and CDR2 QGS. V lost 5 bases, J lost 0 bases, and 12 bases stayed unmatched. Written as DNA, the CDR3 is TGTGCTCTTGGGTTCGCTCCATACTGGGGGATGGACACCGATAAACTCATCTTT. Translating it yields CALGFAPYWGMDTDKLIF.

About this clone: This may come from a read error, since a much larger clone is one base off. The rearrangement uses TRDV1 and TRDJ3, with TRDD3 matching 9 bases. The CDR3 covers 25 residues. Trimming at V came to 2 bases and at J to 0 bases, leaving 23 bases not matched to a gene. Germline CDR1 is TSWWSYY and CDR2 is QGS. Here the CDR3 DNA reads TGTGCTCTTGGGGAAGGGATCCAACATGTACTGGGGGAGTCAGCGTGCTCCTGGGACACCCGACAGATGTTTTTC. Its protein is CALGEGIQHVLGESACSWDTRQMFF.

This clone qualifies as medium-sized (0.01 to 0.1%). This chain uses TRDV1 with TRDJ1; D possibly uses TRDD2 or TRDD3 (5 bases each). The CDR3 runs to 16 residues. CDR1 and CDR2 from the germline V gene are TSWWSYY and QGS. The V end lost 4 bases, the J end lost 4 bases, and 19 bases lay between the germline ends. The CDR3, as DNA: TGTGCTCTTGGGGGGGACGTTCCTGGGCCCTTCGATAAACTCATCTTT. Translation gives CALGGDVPGPFDKLIF.

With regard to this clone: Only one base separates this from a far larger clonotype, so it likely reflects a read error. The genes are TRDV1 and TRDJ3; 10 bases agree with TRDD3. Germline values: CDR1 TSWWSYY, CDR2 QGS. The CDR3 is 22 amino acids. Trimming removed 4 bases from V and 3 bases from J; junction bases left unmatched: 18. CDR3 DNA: TGTGCTCTTGGGGGACTAATAGACCCCTACCCTGGGGGATACTGGGACACCCGACAGATGTTTTTC. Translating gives CALGGLIDPYPGGYWDTRQMFF.

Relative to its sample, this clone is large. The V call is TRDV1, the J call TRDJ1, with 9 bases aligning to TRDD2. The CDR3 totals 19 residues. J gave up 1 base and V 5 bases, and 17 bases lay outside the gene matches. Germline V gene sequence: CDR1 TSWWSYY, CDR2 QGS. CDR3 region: CALGSPFLLSTGPTDKLIF. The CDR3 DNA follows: TGTGCTCTTGGGAGCCCCTTCCTACTATCCACTGGTCCCACCGATAAACTCATCTTT.